This T cell receptor (beta chain) was captured in a study of brain metastases from non-small cell lung cancer. The repertoire was sequenced with immunoSEQ multiplex PCR; TCRdb's copy has only in-frame clones and lacks some. The sample lists approximately 1,300 clones, about 85% seen once, with around 16% in the top ten. Trimming at V came to 6 bases and at J to 0 bases, leaving 6 bases not matched to a gene. This CDR3 contains 15 residues. Germline assignment: CDR1 MNHEY and CDR2 SVGEGT. The count of this clone is one. The TCR originated in a donor aged 40 or older with non-small cell lung cancer. The J gene is TRBJ2-5, the V gene TRBV6-2 or TRBV6-3, with 8 bases that match TRBD2. The specimen was tumor-adjacent normal tissue. The DNA of the CDR3 is TGTGCCAGCAGCTTACTAGCGGAGAACCAAGAGACCCAGTACTTC. This translates into CASSLLAENQETQYF.